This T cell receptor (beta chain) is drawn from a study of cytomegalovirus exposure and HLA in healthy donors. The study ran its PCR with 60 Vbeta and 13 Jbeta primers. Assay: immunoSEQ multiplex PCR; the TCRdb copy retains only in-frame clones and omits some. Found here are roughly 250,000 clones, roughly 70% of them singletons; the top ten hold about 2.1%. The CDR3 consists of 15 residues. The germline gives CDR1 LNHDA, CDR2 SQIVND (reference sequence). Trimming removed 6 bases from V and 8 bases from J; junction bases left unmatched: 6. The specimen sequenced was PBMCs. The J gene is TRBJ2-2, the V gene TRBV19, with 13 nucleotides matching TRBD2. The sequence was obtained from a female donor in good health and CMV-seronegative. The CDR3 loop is CASRGTSGTLGELFF. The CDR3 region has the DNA TGTGCCAGTAGGGGGACTAGCGGGACTCTAGGGGAGCTGTTTTTT.